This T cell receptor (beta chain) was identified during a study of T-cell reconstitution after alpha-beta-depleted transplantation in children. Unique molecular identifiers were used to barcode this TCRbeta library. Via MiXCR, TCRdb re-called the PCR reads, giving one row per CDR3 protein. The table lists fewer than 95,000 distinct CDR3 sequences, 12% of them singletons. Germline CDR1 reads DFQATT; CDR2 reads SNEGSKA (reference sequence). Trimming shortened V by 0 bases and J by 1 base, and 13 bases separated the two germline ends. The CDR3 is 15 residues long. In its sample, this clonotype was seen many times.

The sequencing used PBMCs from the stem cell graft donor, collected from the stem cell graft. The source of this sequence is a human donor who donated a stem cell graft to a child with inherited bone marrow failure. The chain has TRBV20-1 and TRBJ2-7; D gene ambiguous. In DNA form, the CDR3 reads TGCAGTGCTAGAGATTCGGGCACAGCTTCCTACGAGCAGTACTTC. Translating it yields CSARDSGTASYEQYF.